Shown below are 18 T cell receptor beta chains from a single sample sequenced in a study of OX40 agonist ivuxolimab in advanced cancers. Assay used: immunoSEQ multiplex PCR; TCRdb lists only in-frame clones, some missing. The data contain tens of thousands of clones, about 81% of them singletons. The material sequenced was CD4+ or CD8+ T cells sorted from blood, taken in a trial of the OX40 agonist ivuxolimab. These receptors were obtained from an adult with an advanced solid tumor such as melanoma, head and neck, liver or kidney cancer.

V and J are TRBV7-2 and TRBJ2-5; 8 nucleotides line up with TRBD1. Germline V gene lookup returns CDR1 SGHTA and CDR2 FQGNSA. The trim removed 4 bases at V and 5 bases at J, leaving 9 bases unmatched. The CDR3 is made up of 15 amino acids. The CDR3 DNA is TGTGCCAGCAGCTCAGATTCAGGGGGCTGGGAGACCCAGTACTTC. Amino acid sequence: CASSSDSGGWETQYF.

The chain combines TRBV6-6 with TRBJ1-2; possibly TRBD1 for D (6 bases). Germline V gene data show CDR1 as MNHNY and CDR2 as SVGAGI (reference sequence). Deletions cut 0 bases from V and 7 bases from J, with 15 bases between. This CDR3 region has 15 residues. The CDR3 region is CASSYSGGGRSGYTF. CDR3 nucleotide sequence: TGTGCCAGCAGTTACTCGGGTGGGGGGCGTAGTGGCTACACCTTC.

V gene TRBV5-5 combines with J gene TRBJ1-1; D gene uncertain. Looked up from germline, CDR1 is SGHKS and CDR2 is YYEKEE (reference sequence). The CDR3 is 14 residues long. V was pared by 0 bases and J by 4 bases, with 10 bases between. CDR3 DNA: TGTGCCAGCAGCTTGGTTCCGCCAGGCACTGAAGCTTTCTTT. It translates to CASSLVPPGTEAFF.

The chain carries TRBV18 and TRBJ1-1, with D unclear. The V and J ends lost 4 bases and 5 bases respectively, with 11 bases between them. The CDR3 totals 13 residues. The germline CDR1 and CDR2 sequences are KGHSH and LQKENI. In nucleotides, the CDR3 is TGTGCCAGCTCACGATTGGGGTGGACTGAAGCTTTCTTT. Protein: CASSRLGWTEAFF.

The count of this clone is one. Additional DNA sequences in this sample encode the identical CDR3. This rearrangement joins TRBV6-1 to TRBJ1-2, with TRBD1 as a possible D gene (6 bases). Deletions cut 2 bases from V and 3 bases from J, with 7 bases between. This CDR3 has 13 residues. The germline CDR1 and CDR2 sequences are MNHNS and SASEGT. The CDR3 bases are TGTGCCAGCAGTGAAAGGGGGGACTATGGCTACACCTTC. Encoded protein: CASSERGDYGYTF.

The chain has TRBV2 and TRBJ1-6; 9 bases fit TRBD1. Trimming cost V 5 bases and J 8 bases; bases outside gene matches: 7. The germline V gene encodes CDR1 SNHLY and CDR2 FYNNEI. The CDR3 is 15 amino acids. The CDR3 reads CASSRQGVVDSPLHF. CDR3 coding DNA: TGTGCCAGCAGTAGACAGGGGGTGGTTGATTCACCCCTCCACTTT.

The chain has TRBV6-5 and TRBJ1-1, with D unclear. V was shortened by 0 bases and J by 4 bases, with 12 bases between the two germline ends. The CDR3 has 15 residues. CDR1 and CDR2 from the germline V gene are MNHEY and SVGAGI. The CDR3 DNA follows: TGTGCCAGCAGTTACTCTCGCCAGATGCCCACTGAAGCTTTCTTT. Residues: CASSYSRQMPTEAFF.

The CDR3 coding sequence is TGTGCCAGCAGGGACCGGACAAGTCTTAGGACAGATACGCAGTATTTT. Translating gives CASRDRTSLRTDTQYF. The chain carries TRBV2 and TRBJ2-3; D is perhaps TRBD1 (5 bases). CDR3 length: 16 amino acids. Germline V gene lookup returns CDR1 SNHLY and CDR2 FYNNEI. V lost 6 bases and J 3 bases, leaving 19 bases between the germline ends.

The chain couples TRBV2 to TRBJ1-4; tentatively, D is TRBD1 (5 bases). The germline CDR1 and CDR2 sequences are SNHLY and FYNNEI. Trimming removed 6 bases at V and 3 bases at J, with 14 bases between. This CDR3 has 15 residues. CDR3 in amino acids: CASSTRVMSNEKLFF. Written as DNA, the CDR3 is TGTGCCAGCAGCACCAGGGTTATGTCTAATGAAAAACTGTTTTTT. The variable domain in full, with the rest retrieved from reference TRBV2 and TRBJ1-4, is EPEVTQTPSHQVTQMGQEVILRCVPISNHLYFYWYRQILGQKVEFLVSFYNNEISEKSEIFDDQFSVERPDGSNFTLKIRSTKLEDSAMYFCASSTRVMSNEKLFFGSGTQLSVL.

The chain carries TRBV5-1 and TRBJ2-3; 9 nucleotides line up with TRBD1. V lost 1 base and J lost 4; bases outside the gene matches: 7. CDR3 length: 16 amino acids. In germline, CDR1 is SGHRS, CDR2 YFSETQ. The CDR3 DNA reads as TGCGCCAGCAGCTTGACCGGGACAGGGACCCCAGATACGCAGTATTTT. It specifies CASSLTGTGTPDTQYF.

The chain employs TRBV10-1 and TRBJ2-7; D may match TRBD1 or TRBD2 (5 bases each). Trimming shortened V by 3 bases and J by 6 bases, and 18 bases separated the two germline ends. The V gene's germline CDR1 is WNHNN and CDR2 SYGVQD (reference sequence). This CDR3 comprises 15 residues. CDR3 region: CASSEGSGRFAEQYF. In nucleotides, the CDR3 is TGCGCCAGCAGTGAAGGTTCGGGGCGTTTCGCCGAGCAGTACTTC.

Only one count was recorded for this clone. This chain uses TRBV10-3 with TRBJ2-2; 8 nucleotides line up with TRBD2. Germline V gene sequence: CDR1 ENHRY, CDR2 SYGVKD. The CDR3 totals 15 residues. V was clipped by 3 bases and J by 4 bases; unmatched bases: 4. This CDR3 reads CAISERTSFTGELFF. CDR3 in DNA: TGTGCCATCAGTGAAAGGACTAGCTTCACCGGGGAGCTGTTTTTT.

CDR3 nucleotide sequence: TGTGCCAGCACCTCGGTGGCCCGCGACTGGGGCACAGATACGCAGTATTTT. Amino acids: CASTSVARDWGTDTQYF. The J gene is TRBJ2-3, the V gene TRBV27; the D is unclear. The CDR3 is 17 amino acids. Trimming shortened V by 7 bases and J by 1 base, and 21 bases separated the two germline ends. Germline CDR1 reads MNHEY; CDR2 reads SMNVEV (reference sequence).

The gene calls are TRBV7-2 and TRBJ2-1; 7 bases are shared with TRBD1. V lost 4 bases to trimming and J lost 7 bases; unmatched junction nucleotides: 7. Germline-derived CDR1 and CDR2 are SGHTA and FQGNSA. CDR3 length: 14 residues. This chain's CDR3 is CASSSDNRGNEQFF. CDR3 nucleotides: TGTGCCAGCAGCTCCGATAACAGGGGAAATGAGCAGTTCTTC.

The chain employs TRBV7-3 and TRBJ2-3; unclear D gene. Deletions cut 5 bases from V and 3 bases from J, with 12 bases between. The CDR3 is made up of 14 amino acids. Germline loops: CDR1 SGHTA, CDR2 FQGTGA. CDR3 bases: TGTGCCAGCAGCCCAAAGGTGGGGACAGATACGCAGTATTTT. This translates into CASSPKVGTDTQYF.

V is TRBV5-1 and J is TRBJ2-1; 9 bases map to TRBD2. V was pared by 0 bases and J by 4 bases, with 5 bases of the junction left unmatched. Germline V gene sequence: CDR1 SGHRS, CDR2 YFSETQ. The CDR3 extends over 16 amino acids. CDR3 DNA sequence: TGCGCCAGCAGCTTGGCCGGAAGCGGGGGGTACAATGAGCAGTTCTTC. Protein product: CASSLAGSGGYNEQFF.

This chain uses TRBV7-2 with TRBJ2-2; D might be TRBD2 (5 bases). Looked up from germline, CDR1 is SGHTA and CDR2 is FQGNSA. The CDR3 runs 13 residues. The V end lost 1 base, the J end lost 8 bases, and 8 bases lay between the germline ends. CDR3 DNA sequence: TGTGCCAGCAGCTTAGATGGGGAGGGGGAGCTGTTTTTT. Translation: CASSLDGEGELFF.

Worth noting for this clone: Relative to the germline gene, one junction end is altered; a read error may explain this. The chain combines TRBV28 with TRBJ1-6; D unclear. The CDR3 runs to 11 residues. The V gene's germline CDR1 is MDHEN and CDR2 SYDVKM. Here the CDR3 reads CASSTASAPNF. DNA of the CDR3: TGTGCCAGCAGTACTGCATCGGCCCCGAACTTT.